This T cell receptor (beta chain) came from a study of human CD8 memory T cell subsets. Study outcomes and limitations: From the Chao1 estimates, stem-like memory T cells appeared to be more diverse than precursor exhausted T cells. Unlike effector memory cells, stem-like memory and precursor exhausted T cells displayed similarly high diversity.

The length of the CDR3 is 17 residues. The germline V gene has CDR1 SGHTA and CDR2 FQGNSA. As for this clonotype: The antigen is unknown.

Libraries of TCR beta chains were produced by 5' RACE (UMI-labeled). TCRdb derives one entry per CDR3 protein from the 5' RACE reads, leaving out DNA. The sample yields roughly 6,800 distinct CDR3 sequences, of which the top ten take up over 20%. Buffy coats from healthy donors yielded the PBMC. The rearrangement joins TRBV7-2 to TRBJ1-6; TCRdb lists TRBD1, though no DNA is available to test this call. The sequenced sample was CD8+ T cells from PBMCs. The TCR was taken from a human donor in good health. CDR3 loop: CASSIQQGISYNSPLHF.